This TCR beta chain stems from a study of cytomegalovirus exposure and HLA in healthy donors (dated by TCRdb to about 2017). In terms of the full investigation: According to an earlier analysis of a few hundred of the donors, about 179 million T cells yielded 95 million to 140 million unique TCR beta sequences and about 300 Gb of sequence data. An early release that covered roughly 600 HLA-typed donors contained approximately 300 gigabases of sequencing data and tens of millions of unique TCR sequences. Of the 300 to 450 genotyped donors, 81% were placed in the genetic ancestry cluster associated with self-reported Caucasian donors. The aim of the study was to test whether cataloging public T cell receptors could identify signatures of past pathogen exposure. Using immunosequencing, the study profiled T cell repertoires from about 650 subjects and related those repertoires to cytomegalovirus serostatus. In addition to the first cohort of approximately 650 subjects, a separate validation cohort of 120 different subjects was used. To predict cytomegalovirus infection status, the study combined high-throughput TCR immunosequencing, statistical association of individual TCRs with disease status, and machine learning. A later analysis re-analyzed previously published TCR beta repertoires from roughly 630 donors and added high-resolution HLA genotyping to study TCR occurrence patterns. Rather than drawing on any new phenotypic data, the later analysis identified candidate immune exposures from TCR beta sequences and the way those sequences occurred across donors. An earlier analysis of around 580 of the donors used high-throughput TCR beta sequencing to judge whether each TCR beta V gene segment behaved as functional or pseudogenic. Donor age, sex, ethnicity and CMV serostatus were compiled together with the repertoire data. Genome-wide SNP genotypes for about three fifths of the roughly 670 donors were used in a later genetic analysis, which treated that subset as a discovery cohort. All discovery cohort repertoires had been generated using a single sequencing platform. HLA typing included class I and class II loci at four-digit resolution. The number of donors typed differed by locus, with 629-630 for A, B, C, DRB1 and DQB1, roughly 520 for DQA1, 606 for DPA1, and around 450 for DPB1. About five DR-DQ haplotypes were treated as single units for association and clustering because of strong linkage in the cohort. Among 398 genotyped donors of the cohort, an average of approximately 240,000 unique TCR beta nucleotide sequences were sequenced per donor, roughly 20% of them non-productive. The investigation overall reported the following: A cluster of highly shared sequence variants was judged likely to represent a technical artifact of the sequencing pipeline. Cytomegalovirus status was reported to be diagnosed by the classifier with high specificity and sensitivity in both the original and validation cohorts. A further reported finding was that TCR beta sequences accurately predicted the HLA-A and HLA-B alleles for most subjects in the first cohort. In a later analysis, 16,951 TCR beta sequences were associated with specific HLA alleles at a false discovery rate of 0.05. According to a later analysis, parvovirus B19, influenza, CMV and Epstein-Barr virus appeared linked to several top co-occurrence clusters. In a later analysis, HLA-associated TCR beta chains showed more clonal expansion and lower generation probabilities than non-associated chains that were equally common. According to the authors, the approach could potentially be generalized to other disease states and immunological phenotypes. Three of the identified cytomegalovirus-associated TCR beta chains were confirmed in vitro to be specific for cytomegalovirus antigens. Across donors, most TCR sequences were observed very rarely, whereas some public TCRs were present in many individuals. In an earlier analysis of some 500 of the donors, most TCR beta V segments appeared in productive rearrangements about 90% or about 30% of the time, broadly matching IMGT annotations. V-gene and J-gene trimming of TCR beta chains was associated with a missense DCLRE1C variant in a later genetic analysis, and the association was replicated in an independent cohort. In a later analysis, the rate of TCR association differed among HLA loci, with DRB1 alleles having the most associated TCRs and HLA-C alleles having the fewest. According to a later analysis, most CMV-associated TCR beta chains appeared to be HLA-restricted, and the HLA associations seemed to be driven largely by CMV exposure. This cohort had only TCR beta chains sequenced, and the lack of alpha or paired-chain data limited which features could be detected. Because the 87-base-pair reads could not distinguish some IMGT-functional V segments, including TRBV6-2 and TRBV6-3, those segments were excluded. Sequencing depth was assumed to be roughly uniform across donors in the presence/absence analyses, though that assumption may not hold. According to a later genetic analysis, donors in an Asian-associated ancestry cluster had fewer N-insertions in productive TCRs than the approximately 710-donor mean. When HLA alleles, especially DR and DQ, strongly co-occurred, TCR associations were difficult to assign to individual alleles. The earlier analysis of about 600 of the donors excluded some 15 rarely observed V segments, including chromosome 9 orphons, because counts were too low. Linkage disequilibrium might explain the correlated functional status among segregating V segments, but an unknown experimental factor could not be ruled out. CMV serostatus was the only immune exposure information available for the cohort. The study gave a list of about 160 TCR beta chains associated with cytomegalovirus. HLA typing was unavailable for some donors at each locus, so association tests used only the typed subset.

There are 14 amino acids in the CDR3, from cysteine to phenylalanine inclusive. Left in the record is the CDR3 DNA by itself, 42 bases read in frame from the first base. Trimming removed 3 bases from V and 3 bases from J, leaving 9 bases between the germline ends. As encoded in the germline V gene, CDR1 is MNHNS while CDR2 is SASEGT. The cohort was made up of under 800 healthy bone marrow donors. Cohort members were all nominally healthy when sampled, although unrecorded immune exposures were likely present. The donor was CMV seronegative and was included in the group of under 450 seronegative cohort members. Every donor gave a peripheral blood sample, and the peripheral blood mononuclear cells from that sample were used for TCR beta sequencing. The Qiagen DNeasy Blood Extraction Kit was used to extract genomic DNA from the blood cell samples. On this clone: Its binding antigen is unknown. No quality values exist for individual bases; no much larger clone is one base distant.

Libraries were made using the immunoSEQ multiplex PCR assay. For the multiplex PCR, a mixture combining 60 forward primers for TCR Vbeta segments and 13 reverse primers for TCR Jbeta segments was used. A multiplex PCR assay on genomic DNA amplified the CDR3 region of rearranged TCR beta genes. The Illumina HiSeq System was used to sequence the amplified TCR beta libraries as 87-base-pair reads. On the study's bioinformatics: Across the 500 to 850 repertoires, a later analysis counted roughly 84 million unique TCR beta chains, roughly 11 million of which were shared by at least two donors. To remove PCR and sequencing errors, raw reads were error-corrected and collapsed into unique sequences using a nearest-neighbor algorithm that merged closely related sequences. To assign V, D and J gene segments, CDR3 sequences were aligned to IMGT reference sequences. For a sequence to be retained, at least a six-nucleotide match to both a V gene segment and a J gene segment was required. Rearrangements were classified as productive when the CDR3 lacked stop codons and remained in frame with V and J, and all other rearrangements were classified as non-productive. Following IMGT convention, CDR3 was defined as the stretch from the second conserved V-encoded cysteine to the conserved J-encoded phenylalanine. In an earlier analysis of more than 550 of the donors, sequences lacking an unambiguous match to a single V gene segment were excluded. In an earlier analysis of 587 of the donors, V segments were called functional above 56.7% productive rearrangements and were called segregating when the between-donor standard deviation exceeded 5%. To diagnose cytomegalovirus status from the catalog of TCR beta chain sequences, a statistical classification framework was built. In a later analysis, TCR nucleotide sequences were compared against IMGT/GENE-DB human TR gene sequences so that V and J genes could be assigned. In a later analysis, CDR3 sequences and most-parsimonious VDJ recombination scenarios were assigned using the TCRdist pipeline. A later analysis defined each TCR beta chain by its CDR3 amino acid sequence plus V-gene family, and excluded reads lacking a unique V-gene family. A later analysis removed several hundred highly shared, low-generation-probability nucleotide sequences to deal with suspected cross-contamination and a sequencing artifact. For each public chain, a later analysis derived a clonal expansion index from normalized ranks of inferred template counts within each repertoire. In a later analysis, generation probabilities were computed with a VDJ recombination model fitted to out-of-frame rearrangements, and the resulting probabilities were checked against IGoR. Hypergeometric tests were used in a later analysis to score TCR-TCR, TCR-HLA and TCR-CMV co-occurrence, with a repertoire-size bias correction applied to the TCR pairs. False discovery rates were estimated in a later analysis by permuting HLA or CMV assignments 20 times. In a later analysis, co-occurring TCRs were grouped using DBSCAN, and TCRdist sequence similarity was added for clustering within HLA-allele-positive subsets. Co-occurrence clustering excluded repertoires with fewer than 30,000 or more than 120,000 public chains, plus five with anomalous nucleotide sharing. TCRdb mirrors the immuneACCESS table, restricted to in-frame sequences. Some clones are absent from its copies; in checked studies, under half trace to an unresolved V gene, and the reason for the others is unknown. Clonal size and the V and J genes are those of that table, whereas D and trimming came from the DNA. Present in this sample are roughly 190,000 clones, 55% to 65% of which were seen just once. Jointly, the top ten make up roughly 2.9% of the sample.

This clonotype was sampled from a man aged 35-49 years in good health and CMV-seronegative. The chain was built from TRBV6-1 and TRBJ2-1; confidence is insufficient to name the D gene. The sequenced material came from PBMCs. The nucleotide sequence is given as TGTGCCAGCAGTGAGTTGGGCAACTACAATGAGCAGTTCTTC. Translated, it reads CASSELGNYNEQFF.